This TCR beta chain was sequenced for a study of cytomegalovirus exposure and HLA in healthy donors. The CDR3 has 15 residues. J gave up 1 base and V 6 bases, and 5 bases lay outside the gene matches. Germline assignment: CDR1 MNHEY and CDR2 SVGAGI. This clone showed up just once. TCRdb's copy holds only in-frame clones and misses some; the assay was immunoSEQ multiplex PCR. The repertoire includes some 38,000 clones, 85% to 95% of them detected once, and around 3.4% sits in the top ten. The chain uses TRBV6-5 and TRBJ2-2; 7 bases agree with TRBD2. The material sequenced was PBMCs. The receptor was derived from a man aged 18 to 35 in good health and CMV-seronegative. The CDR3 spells CASRESGENTGELFF. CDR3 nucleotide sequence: TGTGCCAGCAGGGAGAGCGGGGAGAACACCGGGGAGCTGTTTTTT.